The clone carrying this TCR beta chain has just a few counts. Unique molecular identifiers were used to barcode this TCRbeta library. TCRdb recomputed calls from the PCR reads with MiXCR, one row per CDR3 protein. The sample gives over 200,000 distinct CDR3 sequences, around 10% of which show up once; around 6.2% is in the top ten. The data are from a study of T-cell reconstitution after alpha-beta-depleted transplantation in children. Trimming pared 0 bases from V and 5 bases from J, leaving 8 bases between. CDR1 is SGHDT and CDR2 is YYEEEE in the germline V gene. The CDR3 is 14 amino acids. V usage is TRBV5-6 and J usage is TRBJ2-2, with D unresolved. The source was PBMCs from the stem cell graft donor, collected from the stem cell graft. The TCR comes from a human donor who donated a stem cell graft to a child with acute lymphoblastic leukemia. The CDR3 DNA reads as TGTGCCAGCAGCTTGGGTAGGGCGACCGGGGAGCTGTTTTTT. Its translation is CASSLGRATGELFF. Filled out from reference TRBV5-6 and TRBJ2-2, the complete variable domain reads DAGVTQSPTHLIKTRGQQVTLRCSPKSGHDTVSWYQQALGQGPQFIFQYYEEEERQRGNFPDRFSGHQFPNYSSELNVNALLLGDSALYLCASSLGRATGELFFGEGSRLTVL.